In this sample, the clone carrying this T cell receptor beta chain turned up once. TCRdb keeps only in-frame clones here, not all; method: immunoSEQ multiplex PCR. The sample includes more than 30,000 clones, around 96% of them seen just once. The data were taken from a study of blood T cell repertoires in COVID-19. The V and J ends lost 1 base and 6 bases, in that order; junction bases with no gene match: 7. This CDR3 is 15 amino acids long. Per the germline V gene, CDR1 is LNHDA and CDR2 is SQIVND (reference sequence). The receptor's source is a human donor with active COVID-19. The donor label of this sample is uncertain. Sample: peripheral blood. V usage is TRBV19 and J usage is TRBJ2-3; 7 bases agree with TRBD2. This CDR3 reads CASSIGRREGDTQYF. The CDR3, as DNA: TGTGCCAGTAGTATAGGTCGCAGGGAGGGCGATACGCAGTATTTT.